The 30 T cell receptor beta chains below come from one sample, sequenced in a study of response to subunit inactivated influenza vaccine listed by TCRdb under 2018. Libraries were constructed by RT-PCR. Instrument on record: Illumina HiSeq 2500. TCRdb passed the public sequencing reads through fastp at Q25 and MiXCR, retaining productive beta sequences. Rows matching on CDR3 protein sequence are summarized as one entry with the most common DNA and genes. The sample data list 700,000 to 900,000 distinct CDR3 sequences, and 21% of these were observed just once. Jointly, the top ten make up roughly 10% of the sample. Sample: PBMCs from blood, taken approximately 5 days after vaccination. These receptor sequences come from a man aged 50 to 60 who received an inactivated influenza vaccine. Donor details come from another sample of the same person, matched by shared clones.

This clonotype turned up a few times. The chain recombines TRBV15 with TRBJ2-7; TRBD2 agrees at 11 bases. The V gene end was trimmed by 5 bases and the J gene end by 3 bases; junction bases not matched to a gene: 3. The germline V gene has CDR1 LNHNV and CDR2 YYDKDF (reference sequence). This CDR3 contains 14 residues. CDR3 amino acids: CATSGSGRDYEQYF. Written as DNA, the CDR3 is TGTGCCACCAGCGGTAGCGGGAGGGACTACGAGCAGTACTTC.

This clonotype occurred a few times. The chain recombines TRBV28 with TRBJ2-2, with TRBD1 matching 8 bases. This CDR3 spans 16 amino acids. The germline gives CDR1 MDHEN, CDR2 SYDVKM. The ends lost 3 bases at V and 2 bases at J; junction bases unmatched: 5. CDR3 nucleotide sequence: TGTGCCAGCAGTTTCATGCAGGGGGCCAACACCGGGGAGCTGTTTTTT. Its translation is CASSFMQGANTGELFF. Complete variable domain (other parts from reference TRBV28 and TRBJ2-2): DVKVTQSSRYLVKRTGEKVFLECVQDMDHENMFWYRQDPGLGLRLIYFSYDVKMKEKGDIPEGYSVSREKKERFSLILESASTNQTSMYLCASSFMQGANTGELFFGEGSRLTVL.

This clonotype was counted many times. The V and J genes are TRBV20-1 and TRBJ1-3, with a possible D match to TRBD1 (6 bases). This CDR3 is 12 amino acids long. Trimming shortened V by 2 bases and J by 7 bases, and 9 bases separated the two germline ends. Looked up from germline, CDR1 is DFQATT and CDR2 is SNEGSKA (reference sequence). The CDR3 coding sequence is TGCAGTGCTAGATCGGGGGGCAACACCATATATTTT. Protein product: CSARSGGNTIYF.

In its sample, this clonotype was seen a few times. The chain joins TRBV12-3 or TRBV12-4 to TRBJ2-5, with 9 bases fitting TRBD2. Unmatched junction bases numbered 9, after V lost 4 bases and J lost 6 bases. This CDR3 spans 15 amino acids. The CDR3 here is CASSSRLAEMKTQYF. The CDR3 DNA reads TGTGCCAGCAGTTCAAGACTAGCGGAAATGAAGACCCAGTACTTC.

This rearrangement joins TRBV10-3 to TRBJ2-6; D call uncertain. The length of the CDR3 is 12 residues. V was cut by 10 bases and J by 2 bases, with 6 bases left in between. Germline lookup yields CDR1 ENHRY and CDR2 SYGVKD. This CDR3 is CATRAGANVLTF. CDR3 nucleotides: TGTGCCACTCGTGCTGGGGCCAACGTCCTGACTTTC.

The table lists this clonotype with many counts. The chain is built from TRBV29-1 and TRBJ2-4; 8 nucleotides match TRBD1. CDR1 is SQVTM and CDR2 is ANQGSEA in the germline V gene. The length of the CDR3 is 12 residues. V lost 8 bases to trimming and J lost 4 bases; unmatched junction nucleotides: 4. The CDR3 region is CSTRDRKNIQYF. The CDR3 DNA reads TGCAGCACAAGGGACAGGAAAAACATTCAGTACTTC.

This clonotype was observed a single time. The V and J genes are TRBV11-2 and TRBJ2-5, with TRBD1 as a possible D gene (5 bases). With 1 base removed from V and 2 bases from J, the gap between germline ends came to 11 bases. Germline CDR1 and CDR2: SGHAT and FQNNGV. The CDR3 loop spans 15 amino acids. The CDR3 region is CASSLAARAQETQYF. The CDR3 DNA follows: TGTGCCAGCAGCTTAGCCGCCAGGGCACAAGAGACCCAGTACTTC.

This clonotype came up a few times. V usage is TRBV10-3 and J usage is TRBJ2-3, with D perhaps given as TRBD1 or TRBD2 (6 bases each). The germline gives CDR1 ENHRY, CDR2 SYGVKD. The V end lost 10 bases, the J end lost 6 bases, and 11 bases lay between the germline ends. There are 11 residues in the CDR3. The DNA of the CDR3 is TGTGCCACTGGAGGGGGGGATACGCAGTATTTT. It codes for CATGGGDTQYF.

This clonotype appeared a few times. The chain couples TRBV5-1 to TRBJ1-2; no definite D call. CDR3 length: 12 residues. Trimming shortened V by 5 bases and J by 4 bases, and 9 bases separated the two germline ends. Germline-derived CDR1 and CDR2 are SGHRS and YFSETQ. CDR3 DNA: TGCGCCAGCAGACTTGACATCTATGGCTACACCTTC. This translates into CASRLDIYGYTF.

This clonotype was seen a handful of times. The V and J genes are TRBV6-1 and TRBJ2-2; the match to TRBD1 covers 9 bases. The length of the CDR3 is 15 residues. With V trimmed by 5 bases and J by 7 bases, 8 bases remained unmatched. In germline, CDR1 is MNHNS, CDR2 SASEGT. The CDR3 loop reads CASSRGQGGFGELFF. The DNA for the CDR3 is TGTGCCAGCAGTCGGGGACAGGGTGGATTCGGGGAGCTGTTTTTT.

The J gene is TRBJ2-7, the V gene TRBV20-1; tentatively, D is TRBD1 or TRBD2 (6 bases each). Trimming shortened V by 5 bases and J by 3 bases, and 14 bases separated the two germline ends. This CDR3 contains 13 residues. From germline, CDR1 is DFQATT and CDR2 SNEGSKA (reference sequence). The CDR3 DNA reads as TGCAGTGCTGGACATGGAGGGGGCTACGAGCAGTACTTC. Translating it yields CSAGHGGGYEQYF.

This clonotype was counted many times. This chain joins TRBV4-3 and TRBJ2-1; 9 positions agree with TRBD2. After removal of 0 bases from V and 2 bases from J, the junction contained 5 bases not matched to a gene. CDR1 is LGHNA, CDR2 YSLEER, per germline. CDR3 length equals 17 residues. The CDR3 reads CASSQDRASGAYNEQFF. The CDR3 DNA sequence: TGCGCCAGCAGCCAAGATCGGGCTAGCGGGGCCTACAATGAGCAGTTCTTC.

This clonotype showed up just a few times. The chain carries TRBV7-9 and TRBJ2-1; D not resolved. Trimming stripped 4 bases from V and 9 bases from J, with 19 bases between. CDR3 length equals 15 residues. Germline V gene sequence: CDR1 SEHNR, CDR2 FQNEAQ (reference sequence). This CDR3 reads CASSSQTAVDGEQFF. As DNA, the CDR3 is TGTGCCAGCAGCTCCCAGACGGCCGTGGACGGTGAGCAGTTCTTC.

The chain joins TRBV20-1 to TRBJ2-7; TRBD2 matches 9 bases. The V segment lost 0 bases and the J segment 0 bases; nucleotides outside the gene matches: 9. Germline V gene sequence: CDR1 DFQATT, CDR2 SNEGSKA (reference sequence). There are 17 residues in the CDR3. The CDR3 reads CSARDVGAGGYSYEQYF. The CDR3 nucleotides are TGCAGTGCTAGAGATGTCGGAGCGGGAGGTTACTCCTACGAGCAGTACTTC.

The V and J genes are TRBV28 and TRBJ2-3; D ambiguous. Trimming removed 4 bases at V and 5 bases at J, with 19 bases between. The CDR3 runs to 16 residues. Germline CDR1 reads MDHEN; CDR2 reads SYDVKM. CDR3 amino acids: CASSWRVSSIRDTQYF. CDR3 in DNA: TGTGCCAGCAGTTGGCGAGTGAGCAGTATCCGAGATACGCAGTATTTT.

The V and J genes are TRBV12-3 or TRBV12-4 and TRBJ2-1, with D possibly TRBD2 on 6 matching bases. V lost 3 bases, J lost 3 bases, and 15 bases lay in between. The CDR3 covers 16 residues. The CDR3 DNA is TGTGCCAGCAGTTTTATTGGGACTGCAGGCTACAATGAGCAGTTCTTC. Protein product: CASSFIGTAGYNEQFF.

In this sample, this clonotype turned up a few times. V is TRBV3-1 and J is TRBJ1-4; TRBD1 might be the D (5 bases). Trimming cost V 3 bases and J 4 bases, with 15 bases left between them. Germline V lookup: CDR1 LGHDT, CDR2 YNNKEL (reference sequence). This CDR3 spans 16 amino acids. The CDR3 coding sequence is TGTGCCAGCAGCCAGCCGGGACCGGCCGTTAATGAAAAACTGTTTTTT. This encodes CASSQPGPAVNEKLFF.

The chain recombines TRBV7-6 with TRBJ1-3, with a weak D call TRBD1 (5 bases). V was clipped by 1 base and J by 3 bases, with 13 bases between them. Germline V lookup: CDR1 SGHVS, CDR2 FNYEAQ. This CDR3 contains 16 residues. The CDR3 sequence is CASSLGGGSLGNTIYF. The CDR3 coding sequence is TGTGCCAGCAGCTTAGGTGGGGGGTCGCTTGGAAACACCATATATTTT.

The table lists this clonotype with a few counts. The gene calls are TRBV18 and TRBJ1-3; TRBD1 aligns across 7 bases. The V gene end was trimmed by 8 bases and the J gene end by 1 base; junction bases not matched to a gene: 8. The CDR3 extends over 15 amino acids. CDR1 and CDR2 from the germline V gene are KGHSH and LQKENI. CDR3 nucleotides: TGTGCCAGCCTAAGGGACAGAACTTCTGGAAACACCATATATTTT. Its protein product is CASLRDRTSGNTIYF.

This clonotype was recorded a few times. The chain is built from TRBV20-1 and TRBJ2-1; a weak D match, TRBD2 (5 bases). Trimming removed 5 bases from V and 2 bases from J, with 10 bases in between. Germline CDR1 DFQATT, CDR2 SNEGSKA (reference sequence). The CDR3 consists of 13 residues. The CDR3 loop is CSAREGPYNEQFF. The CDR3 bases are TGCAGTGCTCGCGAGGGCCCCTACAATGAGCAGTTCTTC.

This clonotype was observed a handful of times. The chain combines TRBV27 with TRBJ2-7; TRBD1 matches at 7 bases. This CDR3 spans 17 amino acids. Germline-derived CDR1 and CDR2 are MNHEY and SMNVEV (reference sequence). V shed 6 bases, J shed 2 bases, and the junction held 16 bases outside the gene matches. The CDR3 region is CASSRGSGQPRPYEQYF. The CDR3 nucleotides are TGTGCCAGCAGCCGGGGCTCGGGACAGCCCCGACCCTACGAGCAGTACTTC.

This chain joins TRBV12-3 or TRBV12-4 and TRBJ2-2, with a possible D match to TRBD1 (7 bases). Trimming removed 6 bases at V and 2 bases at J, with 13 bases between. CDR3 length: 15 amino acids. The CDR3 spells CASREGQINTGELFF. The CDR3 bases are TGTGCCAGCAGGGAGGGACAGATAAACACCGGGGAGCTGTTTTTT.

The chain employs TRBV24-1 and TRBJ2-3; perhaps D is TRBD1 or TRBD2 (7 bases each). V lost 5 bases to trimming and J lost 3 bases, with 11 bases between them. The germline gives CDR1 KGHDR, CDR2 SFDVKD. The CDR3 extends over 14 amino acids. CDR3 bases: TGTGCCACCAGTGGACAGGGAGGGACAGATACGCAGTATTTT. Residues: CATSGQGGTDTQYF.

This chain joins TRBV20-1 and TRBJ1-1; D ambiguous. Germline-derived CDR1 and CDR2 are DFQATT and SNEGSKA (reference sequence). The CDR3 totals 13 residues. Trimming left V 3 bases short and J 2 bases short, with 10 bases between. Written as DNA, the CDR3 is TGCAGTGCTAGTCTAGGTGGCAACACTGAAGCTTTCTTT. Its protein is CSASLGGNTEAFF.

This sequence joins TRBV7-9 and TRBJ1-2, with TRBD1 identical over 8 bases. This CDR3 region has 16 residues. Looked up from germline, CDR1 is SEHNR and CDR2 is FQNEAQ (reference sequence). J lost 8 bases, V lost 4 bases, and 15 bases had no gene match. The CDR3 region is CASSSSTGGAVEGYTF. CDR3 bases: TGTGCCAGCAGCTCATCTACAGGGGGAGCAGTTGAAGGCTACACCTTC.

This clonotype was counted only a few times. The chain carries TRBV4-3 and TRBJ1-2; 8 bases line up with TRBD1. This CDR3 is built from 15 residues. V dropped 0 bases and J dropped 2; count of bases not matched to a gene: 2. CDR1 is LGHNA and CDR2 is YSLEER in the germline V gene. The CDR3 DNA reads TGCGCCAGCAGCCAAGAGGCAGGGGGCAACTATGGCTACACCTTC. Translated, it gives CASSQEAGGNYGYTF.

This clonotype was seen only a few times. The CDR3 spells CASSSPDQRESEQYF. CDR3 sequence (DNA): TGTGCCAGCAGCTCCCCGGATCAGCGGGAGTCCGAGCAGTACTTC. The chain carries TRBV7-8 and TRBJ2-7; 8 bases agree with TRBD2. The V gene end was trimmed by 4 bases and the J gene end by 6 bases; junction bases not matched to a gene: 11. Germline-derived CDR1 and CDR2 are SGHVS and FQNEAQ. The CDR3 has 15 residues.

This clonotype was observed a handful of times. V gene TRBV20-1 combines with J gene TRBJ2-3; TRBD2 agrees at 7 bases. Germline CDR1 DFQATT, CDR2 SNEGSKA (reference sequence). This CDR3 spans 15 amino acids. V was pared by 3 bases and J by 6 bases, with 12 bases of the junction left unmatched. The DNA for the CDR3 is TGCAGTGCTAGGGTTGCTAGCGGCGGGCTGGATACGCAGTATTTT. As protein: CSARVASGGLDTQYF.

The gene calls are TRBV28 and TRBJ1-5; 11 bases fit TRBD1. The CDR3 consists of 18 residues. Germline trimming cut 3 bases from V and 8 bases from J; bases unmatched to any gene: 15. The germline gives CDR1 MDHEN, CDR2 SYDVKM. The CDR3 DNA reads TGTGCCAGCAGTTTTCCCACTAAAGGGACAGGGGGATTTGAGCCCCAGCATTTT. Translating gives CASSFPTKGTGGFEPQHF.

This clonotype has only a few counts. This rearrangement joins TRBV20-1 to TRBJ2-3; TRBD2 agrees at 8 bases. The CDR3 extends over 13 amino acids. J lost 4 bases, V lost 7 bases, and 7 bases had no gene match. Germline V CDR1 and CDR2: DFQATT, SNEGSKA (reference sequence). The CDR3 loop reads CSVTGGGADTQYF. The CDR3 DNA reads TGCAGTGTTACGGGAGGGGGGGCAGATACGCAGTATTTT.